This T cell receptor (beta chain) was captured by sequencing in a study of human CD8 memory T cell subsets. Overall study findings and caveats: Stem-like memory T cells matched precursor exhausted T cells in high diversity, which effector memory cells lacked.

About this clonotype itself: Its specificity is not known.

Among CD8+ T cells, TPEX were CCR7+ PD-1+ TIGIT+ early memory cells with exhausted-like traits. Enrichment for total CD8+ T cells was performed by negative magnetic separation. It was UMI-labeled 5' RACE by which the TCR beta libraries were made. TCRdb re-called the 5' RACE reads and shows each CDR3 protein once, DNA omitted. Reported are thousands of distinct CDR3 sequences; the ten largest clones contain roughly a fifth. Sample: CD8+ T cells from PBMCs. This receptor was taken from a human donor in good health.

CDR3 amino acids: CASSGRDSYGYTF. The V call is TRBV2, the J call TRBJ1-2; with no DNA, the TCRdb D assignment of TRBD1 cannot be verified. This CDR3 has 13 amino acids. CDR1 is SNHLY and CDR2 is FYNNEI in the germline V gene.